A selection of T cell receptor beta chains follows, all from one sample in a study of blood T cell repertoires in COVID-19. TCRdb keeps only in-frame clones here, not all; method: immunoSEQ multiplex PCR. The sample has a few hundred thousand clones, almost 85% seen once. Sequencing was performed on peripheral blood. Source of these receptors: a man aged 45-60 years with active or convalescent COVID-19. Both conserved end residues are part of each CDR3.

V,J,CDR3
TRBV6-5,TRBJ2-7,CASSWTGGSLYEQYF
TRBV18,TRBJ1-1,CASSPGRDRGPRDTEAFF
TRBV18,TRBJ2-7,CASSPGTSGGYEQYF
TRBV7-2,TRBJ1-4,CASSVDRAEKLFF
TRBV3-1/TRBV3-2,TRBJ1-3,CASSQGGTVLSGNTIYF
TRBV9,TRBJ2-7,CASSVAGGFSYEQYF
TRBV6-5,TRBJ2-1,CASRVPGGASNEQFF
TRBV28,TRBJ2-3,CASSPGGAGGTDTQYF
TRBV10-2,TRBJ1-1,CATRDRATVRDTEAFF
TRBV2,TRBJ1-2,CASSSTSGTGGGYTF
TRBV5-1,TRBJ1-3,CASSLGDRGSGNTIYF
TRBV30,TRBJ1-1,CAWSPGMNTEAFF
TRBV3-1/TRBV3-2,TRBJ1-5,CASSRTGASNQPQHF
TRBV19,TRBJ1-1,CASGRTHTEAFF
TRBV6-6,TRBJ2-7,CASSRTSGNSYEQYF
TRBV30,TRBJ2-7,CAWSGQGMAEQYF
TRBV5-4,TRBJ2-3,CASSLEGGTAVTDTQYF
TRBV7-3,TRBJ2-7,CASSRTGRSYEQYF
TRBV30,TRBJ1-2,CAWSVGVGGYYGYTF
TRBV10-3,TRBJ2-1,CAITPTSGSNYNEQFF
TRBV29-1,TRBJ2-3,CSVKDSSSTDTQYF
TRBV7-2,TRBJ2-1,CASSLELVWGEQFF